This T cell receptor beta chain was obtained from a study of human T cells and chemical hapten exposure. Whole-study context: Per-sample TCR yield variability stemmed mainly from small pooled library volume differences.

Whole-study results and caveats: TCRs at high frequency, those above 1 in 1000, did not change with DPC sensitization.

This CDR3 spans 15 amino acids. CDR1 MNHEY and CDR2 SVGEGT come from the germline V gene. V lost 5 bases, J lost 9 bases, and 7 bases stayed unmatched. Single cDNA molecules in the library carried unique molecular identifiers attached during preparation. TCRdb re-called the RACE reads through MiXCR, storing one row per CDR3 protein. Of over 35,000 distinct CDR3 sequences in the sample, around 3.4% were seen once. Time point here: healthy volunteer bleed at 6 weeks. It was unfractionated whole blood from which total RNA was extracted. Comment on this clonotype: As yet, its antigen is unknown.

The rearrangement uses TRBV6-2 or TRBV6-3 and TRBJ2-1; TRBD2 matches at 13 bases. Sample: whole blood. This TCR came from a human donor in good health. Some clones in this sample may be carry-over from other donors' samples. The CDR3 DNA follows: TGTGCCAGCAGTAACAAGGGACTAGCGGGATCTGAGCAGTTCTTC. It specifies CASSNKGLAGSEQFF.